This T cell receptor (beta chain) was identified during a study of PD-1 blockade in classical Hodgkin lymphoma. The study, taken as a whole, reports: It was reported that newly diagnosed patients had less baseline TCR diversity than healthy donors. What drove the repertoire differences, possibly disease activity or prior therapy, has not been defined.

Using immunoSEQ multiplex PCR, the repertoire was profiled, and TCRdb retains in-frame clones only, with some absent. The sample contains about 25,000 clones, roughly 94% of which appear only once. Documented time point: newly diagnosed, previously untreated cHL patient sample. Researchers used newly diagnosed, untreated classical Hodgkin lymphoma PBMCs for comparison. As for this clone: Its matching antigen is unknown.

Per germline, CDR1 SGHNT and CDR2 YENEEA. The V segment lost 1 base and the J segment 0 bases; nucleotides outside the gene matches: 7. The CDR3 runs 19 residues. The V and J genes are TRBV11-3 and TRBJ2-6; 9 bases are shared with TRBD1. The sequencing sample was made of peripheral blood mononuclear cells (PBMCs). This receptor was identified in a human donor with classical Hodgkin lymphoma. The CDR3: CASSLVLGTGYSGANVLTF. For the CDR3, the DNA is TGTGCCAGCAGCTTAGTCCTCGGGACAGGGTACTCTGGGGCCAACGTCCTGACTTTC.